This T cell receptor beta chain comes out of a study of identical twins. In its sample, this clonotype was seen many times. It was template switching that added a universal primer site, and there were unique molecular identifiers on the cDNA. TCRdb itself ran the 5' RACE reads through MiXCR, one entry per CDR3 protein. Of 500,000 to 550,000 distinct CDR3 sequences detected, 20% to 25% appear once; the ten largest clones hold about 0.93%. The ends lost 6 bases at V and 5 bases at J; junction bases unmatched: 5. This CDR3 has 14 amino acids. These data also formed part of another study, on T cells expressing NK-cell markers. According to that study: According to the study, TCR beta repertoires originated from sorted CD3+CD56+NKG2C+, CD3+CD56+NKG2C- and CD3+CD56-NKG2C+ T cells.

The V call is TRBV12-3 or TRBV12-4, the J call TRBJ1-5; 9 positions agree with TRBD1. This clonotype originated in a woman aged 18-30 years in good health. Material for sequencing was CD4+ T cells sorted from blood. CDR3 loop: CASSGTGRDQPQHF. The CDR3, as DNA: TGTGCCAGCAGCGGGACAGGGAGAGATCAGCCCCAGCATTTT.